A selection of T cell receptor beta chains follows, all from one sample in a study of CD8+CD57+ T cells in acquired aplastic anemia. TCRdb re-called the reads with MiXCR, one entry per CDR3 protein. The sample records some 160,000 distinct CDR3 sequences, around half being singletons. The sequenced sample consisted of sorted CD4+, CD8+, or CD8+CD57+ T cells (not recorded which) from PBMCs. The receptor set was obtained from a human donor with aplastic anemia. Both conserved end residues are part of each CDR3. Fields, in order: J gene, V gene, D gene, clone size, CDR3 DNA, CDR3 protein. A D gene is named only where the DNA matches it firmly. Expanded clones get a size class; other rows say once, few or many, or leave the size out.

J: TRBJ2-3; V: TRBV6-1; D: TRBD1; size: -; DNA: TGTGCCAGCAACCACCTACGACAGGGGGCCCGAACAGATACGCAGTATTTT; CDR3: CASNHLRQGARTDTQYF
J: TRBJ2-3; V: TRBV11-2; D: TRBD2; size: -; DNA: TGTGCCAGCAGCTCGACTAGCGGGACCGCAGATACGCAGTATTTT; CDR3: CASSSTSGTADTQYF
J: TRBJ2-1; V: TRBV20-1; D: -; size: many; DNA: TGCAGTGCTAGGGCAGGGAATTACAATGAGCAGTTCTTC; CDR3: CSARAGNYNEQFF
J: TRBJ1-3; V: TRBV12-3/TRBV12-4; D: TRBD1; size: -; DNA: TGTGCCAGCAGTTTACTTGGACAGGGGGCCTATCGGAACACCATATATTTT; CDR3: CASSLLGQGAYRNTIYF
J: TRBJ2-3; V: TRBV29-1; D: -; size: -; DNA: TGCAGCGTTGAGTCGGCAGGGGGGTATGAGCAGTATTTT; CDR3: CSVESAGGYEQYF
J: TRBJ2-1; V: TRBV10-1; D: -; size: -; DNA: TGCGCCAGCAGTGAGAGTGAAGGGGTATTCTACAATGAGCAGTTCTTC; CDR3: CASSESEGVFYNEQFF
J: TRBJ2-7; V: TRBV5-1; D: TRBD2; size: -; DNA: TGCGCCAGCAGCTTGGCGGCTAGCGGGGCTTACGAGCAGTACTTC; CDR3: CASSLAASGAYEQYF
J: TRBJ1-4; V: TRBV19; D: -; size: -; DNA: TGTGCCAGTAGTTTATCGGGGAGGCGGGAGGAAAAACTGTTTTTT; CDR3: CASSLSGRREEKLFF
J: TRBJ2-1; V: TRBV5-6; D: -; size: many; DNA: TGTGCCAGCAGCTTGTTACTCGGGGGTGAGCAGTTCTTC; CDR3: CASSLLLGGEQFF
J: TRBJ2-3; V: TRBV10-3; D: TRBD2; size: many; DNA: TGTGCCACCTCTGGGACCAGGAGCGGGAGATCGGATACGCAGTATTTT; CDR3: CATSGTRSGRSDTQYF
J: TRBJ2-3; V: TRBV25-1; D: -; size: -; DNA: TGTGCCAGCAGTGAATACAGGGTGCCCTCGAGCACAGATACGCAGTATTTT; CDR3: CASSEYRVPSSTDTQYF
J: TRBJ2-5; V: TRBV29-1; D: -; size: -; DNA: TGCAGCGTTGAACGCAGCAAACAAGAGACCCAGTACTTC; CDR3: CSVERSKQETQYF
J: TRBJ2-1; V: TRBV24-1; D: -; size: few; DNA: TGTGCCACCAGTGATGAGTTTAGATGGGGTGAGCAGTTCTTC; CDR3: CATSDEFRWGEQFF
J: TRBJ1-2; V: TRBV20-1; D: TRBD1; size: once; DNA: TGCAGTGCTAGATCAAGTCACCCGACAGGGGAAAACTATGGCTACACCTTC; CDR3: CSARSSHPTGENYGYTF
J: TRBJ2-5; V: TRBV7-6; D: TRBD1; size: -; DNA: TGTGCCAGCAGCCCAGGGACAGGGACCCAGTACTTC; CDR3: CASSPGTGTQYF
J: TRBJ1-6; V: TRBV11-1; D: TRBD1; size: many; DNA: TGTGCCAGCAGCTTAAAAAGGGACAGGAGAAATTCACCCCTCCACTTT; CDR3: CASSLKRDRRNSPLHF
J: TRBJ1-5; V: TRBV24-1; D: -; size: -; DNA: TGTGCCACCAGTGATCGCCAGCGCAATCAGCCCCAGCATTTT; CDR3: CATSDRQRNQPQHF
J: TRBJ2-1; V: TRBV7-2; D: -; size: many; DNA: TGTGCCAGCAGCGTTGATTACACTCCCAATGAGCAGTTCTTC; CDR3: CASSVDYTPNEQFF
J: TRBJ2-3; V: TRBV10-3; D: TRBD2; size: few; DNA: TGTGCCATCAGTGAGCGGGGGGGCCACACAGATACGCAGTATTTT; CDR3: CAISERGGHTDTQYF
J: TRBJ1-6; V: TRBV6-1; D: TRBD1; size: many; DNA: TGTGCCAGCACCTTGGCAAGGGGGCGCTGGGATTCACCCCTCCACTTT; CDR3: CASTLARGRWDSPLHF
J: TRBJ1-1; V: TRBV5-4; D: -; size: many; DNA: TGTGCCAGCAGTCGCCAGACGGGGCAGAACACTGAAGCTTTCTTT; CDR3: CASSRQTGQNTEAFF
J: TRBJ2-6; V: TRBV6-4; D: -; size: many; DNA: TGTGCCAGCAGTGCCGAAAACTCTGGGGCCAACGTCCTGACTTTC; CDR3: CASSAENSGANVLTF
J: TRBJ2-2; V: TRBV19; D: TRBD1; size: -; DNA: TGTGCCAGTAGGCCGGGACAGGGGGCCGGGGAGCTGTTTTTT; CDR3: CASRPGQGAGELFF
J: TRBJ2-7; V: TRBV29-1; D: TRBD1; size: few; DNA: TGCAGCGGTACAGGACAGGGGAAGAACGAGCAGTACTTC; CDR3: CSGTGQGKNEQYF
J: TRBJ1-2; V: TRBV5-4; D: TRBD1; size: many; DNA: TGTGCCAGCAGCACCTCCGGGACAGGGTTTCGTGGCTACACCTTC; CDR3: CASSTSGTGFRGYTF
J: TRBJ1-5; V: TRBV9; D: -; size: many; DNA: TGTGCCAGCAGCGCCGGAGATCTTGAGGGGCCCCAGCATTTT; CDR3: CASSAGDLEGPQHF
J: TRBJ1-2; V: TRBV7-6; D: -; size: -; DNA: TGTGCCAGCAGCTCCATCTCCACAGGGAGTGGCTACACCTTC; CDR3: CASSSISTGSGYTF
J: TRBJ1-2; V: TRBV15; D: -; size: -; DNA: TGTGCCACCAGCAGGACATATGACACCCAGACTAACTATGGCTACACCTTC; CDR3: CATSRTYDTQTNYGYTF
J: TRBJ2-7; V: TRBV10-3; D: -; size: -; DNA: TGTGCCAGCAGGCCCCGTCCCTTCGGAGCCTACGAGCAGTACTTC; CDR3: CASRPRPFGAYEQYF
J: TRBJ1-6; V: TRBV6-1; D: -; size: many; DNA: TGTGCCAGCAGTGAAGGACCCTATAATTCACCCCTCCACTTT; CDR3: CASSEGPYNSPLHF
J: TRBJ2-3; V: TRBV9; D: TRBD1; size: -; DNA: TGTGCCAGCAGCGTAGCCGGGACAGGGGGCCCCACAGATACGCAGTATTTT; CDR3: CASSVAGTGGPTDTQYF
J: TRBJ2-1; V: TRBV19; D: -; size: -; DNA: TGTGCCAGTAGTATAGATCGGGGGCAGGAGCAGTTCTTC; CDR3: CASSIDRGQEQFF
J: TRBJ1-1; V: TRBV4-2; D: -; size: few; DNA: TGTGCCAGCAGCCTTTTGGATGGGGATACTGAAGCTTTCTTT; CDR3: CASSLLDGDTEAFF
J: TRBJ2-7; V: TRBV6-2/TRBV6-3; D: TRBD2; size: few; DNA: TGTGCCAGCAGTTCTCAAGGAGCGGGGAACTACGAGCAGTACTTC; CDR3: CASSSQGAGNYEQYF
J: TRBJ2-1; V: TRBV11-2; D: -; size: many; DNA: TGTGCCAGCGGGGGAGTCTCCTACAATGAGCAGTTCTTC; CDR3: CASGGVSYNEQFF
J: TRBJ2-7; V: TRBV25-1; D: TRBD2; size: -; DNA: TGTGCCAGCAGCCAAGATCCCGGACTAGCGGGGGCCCACCCCTACGAGCAGTACTTC; CDR3: CASSQDPGLAGAHPYEQYF
J: TRBJ1-5; V: TRBV4-3; D: -; size: many; DNA: TGCGCCAGCAGCCAAGATGGAGGGGGCAATCAGCCCCAGCATTTT; CDR3: CASSQDGGGNQPQHF
J: TRBJ1-1; V: TRBV11-3; D: -; size: many; DNA: TGTGCCAGCAGCTTAGCCTTTGGCAACACTGAAGCTTTCTTT; CDR3: CASSLAFGNTEAFF
J: TRBJ1-6; V: TRBV7-9; D: -; size: -; DNA: TGCGCCAGCAGCCAAGTCCTGGGCGGGTCGCTTCACTTT; CDR3: CASSQVLGGSLHF
J: TRBJ1-2; V: TRBV19; D: -; size: -; DNA: TGTGCCAGTAGTATAGGCCCGGGGTTGGTCTATGGCTACACCTTC; CDR3: CASSIGPGLVYGYTF